This entry is about one T cell receptor beta chain. The antigen remains unidentified. On each TCR cDNA molecule, a unique molecular identifier was present. TCRdb itself ran the 5' RACE reads through MiXCR, one entry per CDR3 protein. The sample holds about 120,000 distinct CDR3 sequences, 12% seen once. This entry comes from a study of spatial heterogeneity in lung cancer. Overall study: Samples were donated by 72 untreated early-stage non-small cell lung cancer patients. Available PBMC from follow-up, collected a median of roughly 26 months after resection, underwent sequencing.

Germline V CDR1 and CDR2: SGHAT, FQNNGV. V gave up 5 bases and J gave up 2 bases, with 20 bases separating them. The CDR3 is 17 residues long. Points from the study as a whole: Tumor TCRs that were ubiquitous and expanded showed up in blood more at resection than follow-up.

Time point described: blood at routine non-recurrence follow-up after resection. TCRs were sequenced from unsorted whole RNA of tumor, nontumor lung or PBMC. The receptor was isolated from a male donor with early-stage non-small cell lung cancer. The genes are TRBV11-2 and TRBJ2-3; TRBD2 is a possible D gene (7 bases). Material: PBMCs, obtained at follow-up. CDR3 loop: CASSPTGGLRHTDTQYF. CDR3 nucleotides: TGTGCCAGCAGCCCGACCGGGGGGCTCCGCCACACAGATACGCAGTATTTT. Combining the CDR3 with reference TRBV11-2 and TRBJ2-3 gives the whole variable domain EAGVAQSPRYKIIEKRQSVAFWCNPISGHATLYWYQQILGQGPKLLIQFQNNGVVDDSQLPKDRFSAERLKGVDSTLKIQPAKLEDSAVYLCASSPTGGLRHTDTQYFGPGTRLTVL.